These 18 T cell receptor beta chains share one sample of origin, sequenced in a study of shared clonotypes between healthy human individuals. Naive CD8 cells lacked CD45RO, underwent positive selection for CCR7 and left out terminally differentiated effector memory CD45RA+ cells. Clones were sequenced by immunoSEQ multiplex PCR, and TCRdb holds only the in-frame ones, with some missing. The sample includes around 1.9 million clones, 85% to 95% seen only once; the top ten take 1.5% to 2%. Sequencing used naive CD8+ T cells from PBMCs. The receptors stem from a man in his late teens or twenties in good health. Some clones in this sample may be carry-over from other donors' samples.

The chain uses TRBV29-1 and TRBJ2-2; 9 bases are a match to TRBD1. The length of the CDR3 is 12 residues. Germline V gene data show CDR1 as SQVTM and CDR2 as ANQGSEA. CDR3 protein: CARTGDTGELFF. DNA for the CDR3: TGCGCCCGGACAGGGGACACCGGGGAGCTGTTTTTT.

The J gene is TRBJ2-1, the V gene TRBV27; D might be TRBD2 (6 bases). Germline V lookup: CDR1 MNHEY, CDR2 SMNVEV (reference sequence). The CDR3 contains 16 residues. V lost 1 base and J lost 0, with 10 bases in between. CDR3 DNA sequence: TGTGCCAGCAGTTTATTAGCGGAGGGCTCCTACAATGAGCAGTTCTTC. Its translation: CASSLLAEGSYNEQFF.

The J gene is TRBJ2-7, the V gene TRBV2; D is perhaps TRBD1 or TRBD2 (5 bases each). Trimming took off 4 bases at V and 3 bases at J, with 16 bases between the two ends. CDR3 length equals 15 residues. The V gene's germline CDR1 is SNHLY and CDR2 FYNNEI. CDR3 DNA sequence: TGTGCCAGCAGTGTTATGGGGACGGGCCTCTACGAGCAGTACTTC. It codes for CASSVMGTGLYEQYF.

V gene TRBV5-1 combines with J gene TRBJ2-1; D gene unclear. This CDR3 has 12 residues. CDR1 and CDR2 from the germline V gene are SGHRS and YFSETQ. Trimming took off 0 bases at V and 10 bases at J, with 8 bases between the two ends. The CDR3 bases are TGCGCCAGCAGCTTGGTATCTAGAGAGCAGTTCTTC. Residues: CASSLVSREQFF.

The chain is built from TRBV2 and TRBJ2-7; possible D gene TRBD1, 5 bases. CDR1 SNHLY and CDR2 FYNNEI come from the germline V gene. Trimming shortened V by 6 bases and J by 0 bases, and 18 bases separated the two germline ends. The CDR3 sequence is 16 residues long. The CDR3 region is CASSSARVLSSYEQYF. In DNA form, the CDR3 reads TGTGCCAGCAGCTCTGCCAGGGTCTTGAGCTCCTACGAGCAGTACTTC.

This chain connects TRBV27 to TRBJ1-5; TRBD1 matches 7 bases. The CDR3 runs 13 residues. Losses at the gene ends were 8 bases for V and 6 bases for J; bases not matched to a gene: 7. In germline, CDR1 is MNHEY, CDR2 SMNVEV (reference sequence). CDR3 protein: CASVDRVGQPQHF. CDR3 DNA: TGTGCCAGCGTAGACAGGGTCGGTCAGCCCCAGCATTTT.

The chain links TRBV10-3 to TRBJ2-7, with 10 bases aligning to TRBD1. The CDR3 runs 13 residues. Germline-derived CDR1 and CDR2 are ENHRY and SYGVKD. The V gene end was trimmed by 10 bases and the J gene end by 2 bases; junction bases not matched to a gene: 5. The CDR3 protein is CAKTGTGAYEQYF. The CDR3 DNA reads TGTGCCAAGACCGGGACAGGGGCCTACGAGCAGTACTTC.

The chain combines TRBV11-3 with TRBJ2-6; D is undetermined. Trimming shortened V by 8 bases and J by 0 bases, and 8 bases separated the two germline ends. CDR3 length equals 14 residues. Germline values: CDR1 SGHNT, CDR2 YENEEA. The CDR3 DNA reads as TGTGCCAGCGGATATAACTCTGGGGCCAACGTCCTGACTTTC. It encodes CASGYNSGANVLTF.

Here the CDR3 reads CASNKQGQTRETQYF. The DNA of the CDR3 is TGTGCCAGCAACAAACAGGGCCAGACACGGGAGACCCAGTACTTC. The chain couples TRBV27 to TRBJ2-5; D perhaps matches TRBD1 (6 bases). The CDR3 is 15 residues long. Germline V gene sequence: CDR1 MNHEY, CDR2 SMNVEV (reference sequence). Trimming cost V 7 bases and J 5 bases, with 20 bases left between them.

In regard to this clone: At one of its ends the junction is not consistent with the germline gene, which may arise from a read error. V usage is TRBV28 and J usage is TRBJ2-7, with 9 bases matching TRBD1. In germline, CDR1 is MDHEN, CDR2 SYDVKM. The CDR3 runs 12 residues. For the CDR3, the DNA is TGTGCCAGCAGTTACCATCCGGGACAGGGATTCTTC. Protein sequence: CASSYHPGQGFF.

V gene TRBV27 combines with J gene TRBJ2-7; D possibly corresponds to TRBD1 (5 bases). V was trimmed by 5 bases and J by 7 bases, leaving 18 bases between them. The CDR3 extends over 14 amino acids. Germline CDR1 is MNHEY and CDR2 is SMNVEV (reference sequence). The CDR3 bases are TGTGCCAGCAGTCAGACAGTGGGGCTCGAAGAGCAGTACTTC. It is translated as CASSQTVGLEEQYF.

This clone turned up a few times. The gene calls are TRBV28 and TRBJ2-2; D may match TRBD1 or TRBD2 (5 bases each). The CDR3 is 14 residues long. V was trimmed by 5 bases and J by 3 bases, leaving 10 bases between them. Per germline, CDR1 MDHEN and CDR2 SYDVKM. CDR3 coding DNA: TGTGCCAGCAGTCAGGGACCGTACACCGGGGAGCTGTTTTTT. Encoded protein: CASSQGPYTGELFF.

The V gene is TRBV7-8, the J gene TRBJ2-3, with 8 bases matching TRBD2. The CDR3 is made up of 17 amino acids. The V and J ends lost 10 bases and 0 bases, in that order; junction bases with no gene match: 15. Germline V gene lookup returns CDR1 SGHVS and CDR2 FQNEAQ. The CDR3 nucleotides read TGTGCCACCAGGGTGACTAGCGCATTCTTTAGCACAGATACGCAGTATTTT. Translated: CATRVTSAFFSTDTQYF.

The CDR3 nucleotides are TGTGCCAGCAGCTTAGCCCCGCCGGGCAGCCACCAGCCTGGCACCTTC. This sequence encodes CASSLAPPGSHQPGTF. The chain combines TRBV11-2 with TRBJ1-2; D call uncertain. Germline values: CDR1 SGHAT, CDR2 FQNNGV. The V gene lost 1 base and the J gene lost 13 bases, with 25 bases spanning the gap. The CDR3 sequence is 16 residues long.

V gene TRBV29-1 combines with J gene TRBJ2-2, with 9 bases that match TRBD1. Germline CDR1 is SQVTM and CDR2 is ANQGSEA. Trimming at V came to 1 base and at J to 4 bases, leaving 13 bases not matched to a gene. This CDR3 contains 18 residues. Here the CDR3 DNA reads TGCAGCGTTGAAGGAACCCCACAGGGGGCAAAGGCCACCGGGGAGCTGTTTTTT. It specifies CSVEGTPQGAKATGELFF.

This CDR3 is CASSLKFGATNEKLFF. CDR3 nucleotide sequence: TGTGCCAGCAGCTTGAAGTTTGGGGCAACTAATGAAAAACTGTTTTTT. The V and J genes are TRBV5-4 and TRBJ1-4; D remains ambiguous. Germline V CDR1 and CDR2: SGHNT, YYREEE (reference sequence). Between the trimmed V and J ends, which lost 1 base and 0 bases, there was a span of 10 bases. This CDR3 is built from 16 residues.

The gene calls are TRBV7-9 and TRBJ2-1; 9 positions agree with TRBD2. This CDR3 region has 19 residues. V gave up 1 base and J gave up 4 bases; unmatched junction bases: 14. The germline V gene encodes CDR1 SEHNR and CDR2 FQNEAQ (reference sequence). In nucleotides, the CDR3 is TGTGCCAGCAGCTTAGTCGCACGGTCTAGCGGGATTGTATACAATGAGCAGTTCTTC. It specifies CASSLVARSSGIVYNEQFF.

The rearrangement uses TRBV7-2 and TRBJ2-1; D is undetermined. The V end was cut by 6 bases, the J end by 7 bases, with 7 bases between. The CDR3 is 11 amino acids. The germline V gene has CDR1 SGHTA and CDR2 FQGNSA. DNA of the CDR3: TGTGCCAGCAGTTATACAAATGAGCAGTTCTTC. This encodes CASSYTNEQFF.